The clone carrying this TCR beta chain was observed at least ten times. Its antigen is currently unknown. Lactation, pregnancy, other autoimmune disease or uncontrolled infection led to exclusion of patients. This sample was taken from a study of T cells in Graves' hyperthyroidism and ophthalmopathy. TCR beta CDR3 regions were amplified from RNA. The TCR CDR3 was amplified in a first-round RT-PCR using the HTBI primer set. TCRdb recomputed calls from the multiplex PCR reads with MiXCR, one row per CDR3 protein. The sample has about 590,000 distinct CDR3 sequences; 15% to 19% are singletons. Findings and limits, study-wide: Within blood appeared most thyroid clonotypes that had expanded above 0.001.

In germline, CDR1 is GTSNPN, CDR2 SVGIG (reference sequence). The CDR3 is 11 residues long. V was trimmed by 0 bases and J by 9 bases, leaving 6 bases between them. Sequenced input: blood. The source of this sequence is a woman between 25 and 40 years old with Graves' hyperthyroidism. The J gene is TRBJ2-1, the V gene TRBV30; no clear D. The CDR3, as DNA: TGTGCCTGGAGTGTACTTATTGAGCAGTTCTTC. This translates into CAWSVLIEQFF.